This TCR beta chain was sequenced for a study of regulatory T cells in long-lasting Graves disease. Study at large: Antithyroid drugs had been given to newly diagnosed Graves' patients for under 3 months. General study points: Among samples with persistent disease, TRBV28, TRBJ1-2 and TRBJ2-5 were favored. Persistent Graves' patients had lower TCR diversity than newly diagnosed ones.

For TCR beta, libraries came from iRepertoire HTBI primers and Arm-PCR of CDR3 regions. Each CDR3 protein gets one entry after TCRdb re-called the multiplex PCR reads with MiXCR. The sample yields under 300,000 distinct CDR3 sequences, 20% seen once. This clonotype was observed a few times. Its target is not known. This sample's time point: newly diagnosed GD, antithyroid drugs for less than 3 months. Construction of the TCR library relied on RNA isolated from PBMCs. Doctors identified Graves' disease using the American Thyroid Association guidelines. This CDR3 spans 14 amino acids. V was pared by 6 bases and J by 5 bases, with 14 bases between.

The chain couples TRBV12-3 or TRBV12-4 to TRBJ2-1, with D possibly matching TRBD2 (7 bases). The sequences come from peripheral blood mononuclear cells (PBMCs), collected at new diagnosis, from a patient treated with antithyroid drugs. This clonotype was obtained from a female donor with Graves disease. This CDR3 reads CASRGGEAHNEQFF. CDR3 in DNA: TGTGCCAGCAGAGGGGGGGAGGCCCACAATGAGCAGTTCTTC.